Detailed here is one TCR beta chain. The sample is drawn from a study of CD8 T cells in Susac syndrome. The germline V and J ends were trimmed by 0 bases and 5 bases, with 7 bases remaining between them. Germline CDR1 is SGHKS and CDR2 is YYEKEE (reference sequence). The CDR3 is 13 residues long. CD8+ and CD4+ blood T cells underwent TCR beta sequencing. Roughly 0.45 to 1 ug RNA was reverse transcribed with random hexamers. TCRdb reanalysed the immunoSEQ multiplex PCR reads using MiXCR and keeps one entry per CDR3 protein. The table has around 180,000 distinct CDR3 sequences, over 85% seen once. V usage is TRBV5-5 and J usage is TRBJ2-3; the D is unclear. What was sequenced was CD4+ T cells from PBMCs. This clonotype originated in a human donor with multiple sclerosis. The CDR3 region is CASSLGHRDTQYF. The CDR3 nucleotides are TGTGCCAGCAGCTTGGGACACAGAGATACGCAGTATTTT.